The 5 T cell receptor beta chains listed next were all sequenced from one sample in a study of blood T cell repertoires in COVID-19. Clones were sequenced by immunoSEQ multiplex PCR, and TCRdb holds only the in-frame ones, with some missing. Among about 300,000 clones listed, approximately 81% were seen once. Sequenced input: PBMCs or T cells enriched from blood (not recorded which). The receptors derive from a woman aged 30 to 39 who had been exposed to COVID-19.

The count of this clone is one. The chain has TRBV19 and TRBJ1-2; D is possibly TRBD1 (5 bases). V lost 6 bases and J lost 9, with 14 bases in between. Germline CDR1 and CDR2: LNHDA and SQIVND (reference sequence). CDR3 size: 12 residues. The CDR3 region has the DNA TGTGCCAGTAGCCACAGGTCTATGAGCTACACCTTC. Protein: CASSHRSMSYTF.

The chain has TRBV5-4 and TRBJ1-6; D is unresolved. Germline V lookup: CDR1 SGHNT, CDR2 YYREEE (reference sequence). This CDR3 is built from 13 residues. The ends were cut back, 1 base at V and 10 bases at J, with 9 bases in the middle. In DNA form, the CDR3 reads TGTGCCAGCAGCTTGACGACTGAGTCACCCCTCCACTTT. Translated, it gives CASSLTTESPLHF.

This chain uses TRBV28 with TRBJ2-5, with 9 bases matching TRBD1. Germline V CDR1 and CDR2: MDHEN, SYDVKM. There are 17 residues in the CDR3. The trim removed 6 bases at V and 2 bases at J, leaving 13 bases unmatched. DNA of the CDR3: TGTGCCAGCAGCCAACGGGACAGGGAAGGAGGGCAAGAGACCCAGTACTTC. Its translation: CASSQRDREGGQETQYF.

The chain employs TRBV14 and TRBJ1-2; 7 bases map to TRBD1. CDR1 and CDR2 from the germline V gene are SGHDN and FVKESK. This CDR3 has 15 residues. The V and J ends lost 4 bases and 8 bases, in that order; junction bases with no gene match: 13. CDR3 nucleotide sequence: TGTGCCAGCAGCCCTTTGGGAAGGGGGCCTCGCGGCTACACCTTC. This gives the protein CASSPLGRGPRGYTF.

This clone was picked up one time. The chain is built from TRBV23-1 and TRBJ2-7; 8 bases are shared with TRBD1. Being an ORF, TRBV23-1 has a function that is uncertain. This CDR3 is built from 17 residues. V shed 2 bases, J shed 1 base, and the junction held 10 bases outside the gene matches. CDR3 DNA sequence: TGCGCCAGCAGTCAAAGAATCCCGGGACAGGATTCCTACGAGCAGTACTTC. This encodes CASSQRIPGQDSYEQYF.